These 27 T cell receptor beta chains were sequenced from one sample in a study of blood T cells in healthy people across ages (dated by TCRdb to about 2015). Receptors were amplified or captured by 5' RACE. Sequencing instrument: Illumina HiSeq 2500. The second PCR ran for about 6 to 11 cycles and used a J-beta primer mix along with a sample-barcoded 5' primer. The public reads were reanalyzed by TCRdb: fastp trimming at Q25, MiXCR alignment, in-frame beta chains only. CDR3 protein duplicates are merged, each entry listing the most common genes and DNA. In all, the sample holds 1.5 million to 2 million distinct CDR3 sequences, and around 48% of those were seen once. 2.1% of the sample belongs to the ten largest clones. The sequenced sample consisted of blood. Receptor source: a middle-aged woman in good health.

The J gene is TRBJ2-1, the V gene TRBV6-5, with D perhaps matching TRBD2 (6 bases). This CDR3 contains 19 residues. V lost 2 bases and J 0 bases, leaving 20 bases between the germline ends. The germline CDR1 and CDR2 sequences are MNHEY and SVGAGI. For the CDR3, the DNA is TGTGCCAGCAGTTACACGGGGGTATCTTCCTTGAGCTCCTACAATGAGCAGTTCTTC. Translating it yields CASSYTGVSSLSSYNEQFF.

This chain uses TRBV28 with TRBJ2-1; D unclear. The ends were cut back, 3 bases at V and 6 bases at J, with 6 bases in the middle. CDR3 length: 12 residues. Germline assignment: CDR1 MDHEN and CDR2 SYDVKM. CDR3 sequence (DNA): TGTGCCAGCAGTTTCCGGTGCAATGAGCAGTTCTTC. Its protein product is CASSFRCNEQFF.

J is TRBJ2-1 and V is TRBV7-2; 9 bases agree with TRBD2. Germline V gives CDR1 SGHTA, CDR2 FQGNSA. V dropped 1 base and J dropped 10; count of bases not matched to a gene: 14. The CDR3 contains 17 residues. CDR3 sequence reads: CASSLGVSGSPAMEQFF. In DNA, the CDR3 is TGTGCCAGCAGCTTAGGTGTTAGCGGGAGTCCCGCCATGGAGCAGTTCTTC.

The sample holds one count of this clonotype. The chain combines TRBV5-4 with TRBJ1-2; TRBD1 matches 7 bases. Germline V lookup: CDR1 SGHNT, CDR2 YYREEE (reference sequence). V dropped 5 bases and J dropped 5; count of bases not matched to a gene: 12. There are 15 residues in the CDR3. The CDR3 sequence: CASSSDREGGYGYTF. The CDR3 coding sequence is TGTGCCAGCAGTTCCGACAGGGAAGGGGGTTATGGCTACACCTTC.

This clonotype occurred a few times. This chain connects TRBV20-1 to TRBJ2-3; 8 nucleotides line up with TRBD1. Trimming at V came to 1 base and at J to 0 bases, leaving 9 bases not matched to a gene. The CDR3 has 17 amino acids. Germline V gene data show CDR1 as DFQATT and CDR2 as SNEGSKA (reference sequence). Written as DNA, the CDR3 is TGCAGTGCTAGAGGGTCCGGACAGGGTACCAGCACAGATACGCAGTATTTT. Translation: CSARGSGQGTSTDTQYF.

The V and J genes are TRBV9 and TRBJ1-5; a weak D match, TRBD1 (5 bases). Per the germline V gene, CDR1 is SGDLS and CDR2 is YYNGEE. The CDR3 has 15 amino acids. V lost 3 bases and J 9 bases, leaving 19 bases between the germline ends. CDR3 nucleotide sequence: TGTGCCAGCAGCGCCGGGACGGACCCCAGATGGCCCCAGCATTTT. It is translated as CASSAGTDPRWPQHF.

The gene calls are TRBV5-6 and TRBJ2-3; D remains ambiguous. The CDR3 loop spans 13 amino acids. The germline gives CDR1 SGHDT, CDR2 YYEEEE. Trimming took off 0 bases at V and 9 bases at J, with 11 bases between the two ends. CDR3 DNA sequence: TGTGCCAGCAGCTTGGCCGGAATAGGCACGCAGTATTTT. Encoded protein: CASSLAGIGTQYF.

There are a few counts of this clonotype. V is TRBV10-3 and J is TRBJ2-3, with D perhaps matching TRBD1 (6 bases). V was pared by 6 bases and J by 0 bases, with 16 bases between. Germline CDR1 reads ENHRY; CDR2 reads SYGVKD. The CDR3 runs to 16 residues. CDR3 in amino acids: CAISVSGTRSTDTQYF. CDR3 bases: TGTGCCATCAGCGTCTCCGGGACACGGAGCACAGATACGCAGTATTTT.

The sample holds a few counts of this clonotype. The genes are TRBV28 and TRBJ2-1, with 8 bases that match TRBD2. Germline V gene data show CDR1 as MDHEN and CDR2 as SYDVKM. The CDR3 loop spans 16 amino acids. With 4 bases clipped from V and 4 bases from J, the junction kept 9 bases outside the gene matches. The CDR3 nucleotides read TGTGCCAGCAGTTCATCTTGGGGCGGGGGGTACAATGAGCAGTTCTTC. Translated: CASSSSWGGGYNEQFF.

This clonotype was seen a few times. The chain couples TRBV20-1 to TRBJ2-3; D gene ambiguous. The CDR3 extends over 13 amino acids. Deletions cut 4 bases from V and 0 bases from J, with 8 bases between. Germline CDR1 is DFQATT and CDR2 is SNEGSKA (reference sequence). The CDR3 DNA is TGCAGTGCTATAGGGCCTAGCACAGATACGCAGTATTTT. It encodes CSAIGPSTDTQYF.

The chain joins TRBV4-3 to TRBJ2-1, with TRBD2 as a possible D gene (6 bases). The J call may not be correct, given that the DNA end is closer to TRBJ2-7. The length of the CDR3 is 16 residues. Looked up from germline, CDR1 is LGHNA and CDR2 is YSLEER. The CDR3 region has the DNA TGCGCCAGCAGCCAAGAAGCGGGCAACTACTACAATGAGCAGTACTTC. Residues: CASSQEAGNYYNEQYF.

V is TRBV27 and J is TRBJ1-6; the D is unclear. The V gene's germline CDR1 is MNHEY and CDR2 SMNVEV (reference sequence). V shed 5 bases and J shed 7 bases, with 12 bases lying between them. The CDR3 is made up of 14 amino acids. The CDR3 coding sequence is TGTGCCAGCAGTGTGCGGGCCTCGAATTCACCCCTCCACTTT. Protein product: CASSVRASNSPLHF.

The chain joins TRBV20-1 to TRBJ1-4, with D uncertain. V lost 7 bases to trimming and J lost 3 bases, with 9 bases between them. The CDR3 extends over 12 amino acids. The germline CDR1 and CDR2 sequences are DFQATT and SNEGSKA (reference sequence). The CDR3 nucleotides read TGCAGTGGGCAGGAGGCTAATGAAAAACTGTTTTTT. Residues: CSGQEANEKLFF.

This clonotype was seen a handful of times. The chain couples TRBV3-1 to TRBJ1-1, with no clear D. The germline CDR1 and CDR2 sequences are LGHDT and YNNKEL (reference sequence). V was trimmed by 1 base and J by 6 bases, leaving 15 bases between them. There are 15 residues in the CDR3. The CDR3 loop reads CASSQVQLRNAEAFF. The DNA for the CDR3 is TGTGCCAGCAGCCAAGTACAGTTGAGGAATGCTGAAGCTTTCTTT.

The rearrangement joins TRBV27 to TRBJ2-1; 10 bases fit TRBD1. Germline trimming cut 5 bases from V and 6 bases from J; bases unmatched to any gene: 7. The CDR3 runs 15 residues. Germline assignment: CDR1 MNHEY and CDR2 SMNVEV (reference sequence). CDR3 loop: CASSITGTGVNEQFF. CDR3 sequence (DNA): TGTGCCAGCAGTATCACCGGGACAGGGGTCAATGAGCAGTTCTTC.

The chain recombines TRBV7-2 with TRBJ2-7; 11 bases are a match to TRBD2. V lost 5 bases to trimming and J lost 4 bases; unmatched junction nucleotides: 7. CDR1 is SGHTA, CDR2 FQGNSA, per germline. The CDR3 is 15 residues long. In nucleotides, the CDR3 is TGTGCCAGCAGCGTAACTAGCGGGGGCCCTTACGAGCAGTACTTC. Translating gives CASSVTSGGPYEQYF.

Ten or more counts support this clonotype. The rearrangement joins TRBV2 to TRBJ1-2; D gene uncertain. V was trimmed by 9 bases and J by 4 bases, leaving 15 bases between them. Germline loops: CDR1 SNHLY, CDR2 FYNNEI. This CDR3 is built from 13 residues. The CDR3 here is CARVGQATYGYTF. Written as DNA, the CDR3 is TGTGCCAGAGTTGGGCAGGCAACCTATGGCTACACCTTC.

The rearrangement links TRBV28 to TRBJ2-3; possible D gene TRBD2, 5 bases. V dropped 2 bases and J dropped 2 bases, with 11 bases sitting between them. Germline loops: CDR1 MDHEN, CDR2 SYDVKM. The CDR3 contains 15 residues. CDR3 sequence: CASSLRRANTDTQYF. The CDR3 bases are TGTGCCAGCAGTTTAAGGCGGGCAAACACAGATACGCAGTATTTT.

This chain links TRBV29-1 with TRBJ1-2; D might be TRBD1 (6 bases). This CDR3 has 13 residues. CDR1 is SQVTM and CDR2 is ANQGSEA in the germline V gene. Trimming took 3 bases from V and 4 from J, leaving 12 bases between them. The CDR3 spells CSVDMGAIYGYTF. For the CDR3, the DNA is TGCAGCGTTGATATGGGGGCGATCTATGGCTACACCTTC.

This clonotype was picked up a small number of times. The rearrangement links TRBV6-2 or TRBV6-3 to TRBJ2-7; tentative D call: TRBD1 (5 bases). Trimming left V 2 bases short and J 0 bases short, with 11 bases between. The CDR3 runs to 15 residues. Germline CDR1 is MNHEY and CDR2 is SVGEGT. The chain's CDR3 is CASSYDQGFSYEQYF. The CDR3 DNA reads as TGTGCCAGCAGTTACGATCAGGGATTCTCCTACGAGCAGTACTTC.

The chain joins TRBV5-8 to TRBJ2-5; 13 positions match TRBD2. Germline V gives CDR1 SGHTS, CDR2 YDEGEE. The CDR3 is 18 residues long. J gave up 5 bases and V 6 bases, and 16 bases lay outside the gene matches. The CDR3 region has the DNA TGTGCCAGCACCACTTCCCGACTAGCGGGGGGACTCCAGGAGACCCAGTACTTC. Protein product: CASTTSRLAGGLQETQYF.

This chain connects TRBV9 to TRBJ2-5, with 8 nucleotides matching TRBD1. V gave up 0 bases and J gave up 3 bases; unmatched junction bases: 1. Germline CDR1 is SGDLS and CDR2 is YYNGEE. This CDR3 has 14 amino acids. The CDR3 reads CASSVGGQEETQYF. The CDR3 nucleotides are TGTGCCAGCAGCGTAGGGGGACAGGAAGAGACCCAGTACTTC.

This clonotype was seen more than once but under ten times. V usage is TRBV10-1 and J usage is TRBJ2-3; D possibly matches TRBD1 or TRBD2 (5 bases each). Germline V lookup: CDR1 WNHNN, CDR2 SYGVQD (reference sequence). The CDR3 is made up of 17 amino acids. The V and J ends lost 2 bases and 2 bases respectively, with 17 bases between them. CDR3 nucleotide sequence: TGCGCCAGCAGTGAGGCACTCCGGGACCCGATCACAGATACGCAGTATTTT. It yields the protein CASSEALRDPITDTQYF.

CDR3 coding DNA: TGTGCCATCAGGGTTAAACAGGGGGGATTGGGCACTGAAGCTTTCTTT. Translating gives CAIRVKQGGLGTEAFF. The chain employs TRBV10-3 and TRBJ1-1, with 8 bases fitting TRBD1. Germline V gene data show CDR1 as ENHRY and CDR2 as SYGVKD. This CDR3 has 16 residues. J gave up 4 bases and V 6 bases, and 13 bases lay outside the gene matches.

The V and J genes are TRBV20-1 and TRBJ2-7; D gene unclear. CDR1 is DFQATT, CDR2 SNEGSKA, per germline (reference sequence). This CDR3 contains 16 residues. V lost 0 bases and J 2 bases, leaving 17 bases between the germline ends. This chain's CDR3 is CSARDLAGSAPYEQYF. In nucleotides, the CDR3 is TGCAGTGCTAGAGATTTAGCCGGAAGCGCCCCCTACGAGCAGTACTTC.

The table lists this clonotype with a few counts. The gene calls are TRBV28 and TRBJ2-7; 7 bases align to TRBD2. Trimming cost V 6 bases and J 1 base; bases outside gene matches: 9. Per the germline V gene, CDR1 is MDHEN and CDR2 is SYDVKM. CDR3 length: 15 amino acids. CDR3 coding DNA: TGTGCCAGCAGCCGCGGGGGAGGCCTATCCTACGAGCAGTACTTC. This codes for CASSRGGGLSYEQYF.

The chain combines TRBV6-6 with TRBJ2-7; D is uncertain. Between the trimmed V and J ends, which lost 6 bases and 6 bases, there was a span of 9 bases. CDR3 length: 11 residues. Germline CDR1 MNHNY, CDR2 SVGAGI (reference sequence). In DNA, the CDR3 is TGTGCCAGCAGAGAAGTAGGCGAGCAGTACTTC. It encodes CASREVGEQYF.